This TCR beta chain comes out of a study of T cell repertoires in cytomegalovirus infection (dated by TCRdb to between 2017 and 2020). Turning to the overall study: Because public TCR beta signatures pointed to carriage of CMV infection together with the matching HLA type, the HLA type of each donor mattered for the analysis. General study outcomes and caveats: In both this cohort and an independent approximately 400-donor cohort, the cumulative frequency of public TCR beta family members distinguished carriers of CMV infection plus the relevant HLA type. The ex vivo response was dominated by HLA-C-restricted CMV-specific TCR beta clonotypes, which also provided the single most frequent clonotype in two of eight donors.

In regard to this clonotype: Its target antigen remains unknown. Base qualities are not recorded, but no much larger clone differs from it by a single base.

Instrument used: Illumina HiSeq 1500. The raw public reads went through TCRdb reprocessing: fastp at Q25, MiXCR clone calling, in-frame beta chains kept. Each CDR3 protein gets just one entry, which takes the most common genes and DNA from the rows behind it. Recorded for this sample are 310,000 or so distinct CDR3 sequences; more than 20% of them occurred a single time. The top ten constitute around 14% of the sample. CDR1 and CDR2, looked up from the germline V gene, are MDHEN and SYDVKM. The V end gives up 4 bases and the J end 3 bases, leaving 6 bases in the junction not matched to a gene. The CDR3 numbers 15 residues from cysteine through phenylalanine. Only the CDR3 DNA is retained, 45 bases long and in frame from the first base.

This sequence originates from a human donor in good health (CMV status not recorded). Some clones in this sample may be carry-over from other donors' samples. The chain is made from TRBV28 and TRBJ2-7, and 10 bases in between align with TRBD2. The sample was PBMCs. DNA sequence: TGTGCCAGCAGTTCATTCGGACTAGCGGACTACGAGCAGTACTTC. Translated, this gives CASSSFGLADYEQYF.